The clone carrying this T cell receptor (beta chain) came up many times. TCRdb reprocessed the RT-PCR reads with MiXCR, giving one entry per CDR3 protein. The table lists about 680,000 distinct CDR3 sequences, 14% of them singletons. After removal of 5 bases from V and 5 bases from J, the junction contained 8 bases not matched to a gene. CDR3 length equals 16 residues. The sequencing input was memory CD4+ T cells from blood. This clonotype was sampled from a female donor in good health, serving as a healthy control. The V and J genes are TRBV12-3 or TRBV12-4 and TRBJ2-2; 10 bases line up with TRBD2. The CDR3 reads CASSLTGTSVTGELFF. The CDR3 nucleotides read TGTGCCAGCAGTCTAACCGGGACTAGCGTAACCGGGGAGCTGTTTTTT.